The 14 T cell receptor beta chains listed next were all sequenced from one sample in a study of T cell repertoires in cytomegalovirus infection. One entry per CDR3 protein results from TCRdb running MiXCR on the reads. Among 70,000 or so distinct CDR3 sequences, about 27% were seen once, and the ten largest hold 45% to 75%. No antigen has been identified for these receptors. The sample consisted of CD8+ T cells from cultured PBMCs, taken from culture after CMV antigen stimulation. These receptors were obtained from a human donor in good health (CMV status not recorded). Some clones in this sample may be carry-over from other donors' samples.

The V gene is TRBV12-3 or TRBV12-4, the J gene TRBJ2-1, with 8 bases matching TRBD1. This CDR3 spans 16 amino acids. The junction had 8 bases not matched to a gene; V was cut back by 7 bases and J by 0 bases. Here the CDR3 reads CASNSRGPASYNEQFF. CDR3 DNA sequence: TGTGCCAGCAATAGCAGGGGGCCCGCCTCCTACAATGAGCAGTTCTTC.

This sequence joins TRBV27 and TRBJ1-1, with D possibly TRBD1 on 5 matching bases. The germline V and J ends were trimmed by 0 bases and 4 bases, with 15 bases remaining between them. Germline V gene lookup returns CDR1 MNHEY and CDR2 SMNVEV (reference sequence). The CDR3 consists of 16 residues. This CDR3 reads CASSLSIGRVGTEAFF. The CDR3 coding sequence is TGTGCCAGCAGTTTATCGATCGGCAGGGTGGGCACTGAAGCTTTCTTT.

The CDR3 DNA is TGCGCCAGCAGCTTGGGGAGCGGGGGGGCTTACGAGCAGTACTTC. This codes for CASSLGSGGAYEQYF. V usage is TRBV5-1 and J usage is TRBJ2-7, with 10 positions matching TRBD2. The CDR3 is 15 amino acids. The V segment lost 0 bases and the J segment 4 bases; nucleotides outside the gene matches: 4. Germline lookup yields CDR1 SGHRS and CDR2 YFSETQ.

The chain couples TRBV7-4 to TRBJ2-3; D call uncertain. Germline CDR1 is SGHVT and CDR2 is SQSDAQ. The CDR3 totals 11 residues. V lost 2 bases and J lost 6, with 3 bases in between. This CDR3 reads CASSLLDTQYF. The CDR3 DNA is TGTGCCAGCAGCTTACTTGATACGCAGTATTTT.

CDR3 nucleotides: TGTGCCAGCTCATCTCGACAGGGTAGCACCGGGGAGCTGTTTTTT. Protein sequence: CASSSRQGSTGELFF. The chain has TRBV18 and TRBJ2-2, with TRBD1 identical over 7 bases. This CDR3 has 15 residues. Unmatched junction bases numbered 7, after V lost 5 bases and J lost 4 bases. Germline loops: CDR1 KGHSH, CDR2 LQKENI.

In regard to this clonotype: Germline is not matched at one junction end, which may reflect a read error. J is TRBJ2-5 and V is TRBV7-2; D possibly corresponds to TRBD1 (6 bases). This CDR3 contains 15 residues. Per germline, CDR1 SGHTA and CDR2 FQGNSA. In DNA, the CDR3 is TGTGCCAGCAGCTTGATCACAGGGATCCGAGAGACCCACTACTTC. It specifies CASSLITGIRETHYF.

CDR3 sequence: CASQGTARSNEQFF. The CDR3 nucleotides read TGTGCCAGCCAAGGGACAGCGAGAAGCAATGAGCAGTTCTTC. The V and J genes are TRBV19 and TRBJ2-1, with 7 bases that match TRBD1. The V and J ends lost 9 bases and 6 bases, in that order; junction bases with no gene match: 11. Germline CDR1 and CDR2: LNHDA and SQIVND (reference sequence). The CDR3 is 14 amino acids.

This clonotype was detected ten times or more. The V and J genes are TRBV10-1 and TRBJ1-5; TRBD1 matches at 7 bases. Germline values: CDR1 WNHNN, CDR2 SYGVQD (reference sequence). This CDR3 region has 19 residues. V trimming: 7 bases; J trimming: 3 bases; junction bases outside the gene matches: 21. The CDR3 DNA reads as TGCGCCAGCAAAGTACCGGGACAGAGGACTACCTCCCTCAATCAGCCCCAGCATTTT. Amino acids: CASKVPGQRTTSLNQPQHF.

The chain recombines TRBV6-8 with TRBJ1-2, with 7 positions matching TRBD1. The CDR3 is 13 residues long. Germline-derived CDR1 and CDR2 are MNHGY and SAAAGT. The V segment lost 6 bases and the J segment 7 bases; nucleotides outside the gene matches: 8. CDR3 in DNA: TGTGCCAGCAGCGTTGACAGGGCAAGTGGCTACACCTTC. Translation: CASSVDRASGYTF.

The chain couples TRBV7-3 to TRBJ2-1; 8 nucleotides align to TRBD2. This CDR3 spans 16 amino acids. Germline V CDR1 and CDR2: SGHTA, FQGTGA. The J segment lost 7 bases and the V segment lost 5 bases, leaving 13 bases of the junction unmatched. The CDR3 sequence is CASSHVAGGQGNEQFF. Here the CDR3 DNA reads TGTGCCAGCAGCCACGTGGCGGGGGGACAAGGGAATGAGCAGTTCTTC.

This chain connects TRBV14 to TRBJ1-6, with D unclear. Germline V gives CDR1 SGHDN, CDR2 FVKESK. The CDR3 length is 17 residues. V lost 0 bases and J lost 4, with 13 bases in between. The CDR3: CASSQDYLGSYNSPLHF. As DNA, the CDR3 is TGTGCCAGCAGCCAAGATTATTTGGGCAGTTATAATTCACCCCTCCACTTT.

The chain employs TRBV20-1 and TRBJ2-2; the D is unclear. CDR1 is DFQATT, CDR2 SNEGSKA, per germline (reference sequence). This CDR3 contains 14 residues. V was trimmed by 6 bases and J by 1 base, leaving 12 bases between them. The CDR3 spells CSAPSPLNTGELFF. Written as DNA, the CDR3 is TGCAGTGCCCCGAGCCCCCTGAACACCGGGGAGCTGTTTTTT.

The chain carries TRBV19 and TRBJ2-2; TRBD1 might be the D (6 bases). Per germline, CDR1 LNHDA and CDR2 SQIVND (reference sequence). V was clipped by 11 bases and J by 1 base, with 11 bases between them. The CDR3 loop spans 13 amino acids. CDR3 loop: CAAEGGNTGELFF. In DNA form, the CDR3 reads TGTGCCGCTGAAGGGGGGAACACCGGGGAGCTGTTTTTT.

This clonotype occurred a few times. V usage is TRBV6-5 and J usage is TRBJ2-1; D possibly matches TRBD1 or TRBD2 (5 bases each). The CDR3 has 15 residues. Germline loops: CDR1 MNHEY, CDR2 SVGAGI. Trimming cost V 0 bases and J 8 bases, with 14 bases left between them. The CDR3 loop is CASSYSGDDSDEQFF. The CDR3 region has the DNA TGTGCCAGCAGTTACTCAGGGGACGACTCGGATGAGCAGTTCTTC.